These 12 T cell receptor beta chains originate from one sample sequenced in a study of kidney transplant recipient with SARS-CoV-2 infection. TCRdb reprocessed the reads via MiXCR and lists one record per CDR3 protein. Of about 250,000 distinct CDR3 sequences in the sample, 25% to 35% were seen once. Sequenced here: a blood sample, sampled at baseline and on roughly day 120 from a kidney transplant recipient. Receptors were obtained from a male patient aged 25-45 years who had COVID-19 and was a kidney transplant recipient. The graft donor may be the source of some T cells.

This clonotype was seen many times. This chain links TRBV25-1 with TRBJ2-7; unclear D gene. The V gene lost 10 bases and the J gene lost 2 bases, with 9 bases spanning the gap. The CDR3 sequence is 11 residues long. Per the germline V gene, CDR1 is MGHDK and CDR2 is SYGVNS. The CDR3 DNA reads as TGTGCCACCCAGAGGACCTACGAGCAGTACTTC. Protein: CATQRTYEQYF.

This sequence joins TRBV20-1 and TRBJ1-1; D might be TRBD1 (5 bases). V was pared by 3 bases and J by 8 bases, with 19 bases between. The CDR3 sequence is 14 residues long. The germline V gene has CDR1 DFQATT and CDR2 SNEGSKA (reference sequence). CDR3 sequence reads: CSASTNQGLKEAFF. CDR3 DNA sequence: TGCAGTGCTAGTACGAATCAGGGATTGAAGGAAGCTTTCTTT.

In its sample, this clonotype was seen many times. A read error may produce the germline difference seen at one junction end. The CDR3 coding sequence is TGTGCCAGCAGTCTTAGCGGGATCCCGTTCTTC. This translates into CASSLSGIPFF. V and J are TRBV12-3 or TRBV12-4 and TRBJ2-4; 8 bases are shared with TRBD2. This CDR3 is 11 amino acids long.

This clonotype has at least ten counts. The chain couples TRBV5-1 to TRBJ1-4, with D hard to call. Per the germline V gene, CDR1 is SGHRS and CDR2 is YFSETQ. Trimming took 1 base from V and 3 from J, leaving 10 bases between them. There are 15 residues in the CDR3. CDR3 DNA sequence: TGCGCCAGCAGCTTGATAAATGGTCCTAATGAAAAACTGTTTTTT. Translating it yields CASSLINGPNEKLFF.

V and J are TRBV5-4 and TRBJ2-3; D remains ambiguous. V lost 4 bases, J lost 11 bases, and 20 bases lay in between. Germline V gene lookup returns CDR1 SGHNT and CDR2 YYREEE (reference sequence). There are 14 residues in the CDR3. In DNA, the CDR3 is TGTGCCAGCAGCCCCTCATCCGACCTGTGGGAGCAGTATTTT. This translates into CASSPSSDLWEQYF.

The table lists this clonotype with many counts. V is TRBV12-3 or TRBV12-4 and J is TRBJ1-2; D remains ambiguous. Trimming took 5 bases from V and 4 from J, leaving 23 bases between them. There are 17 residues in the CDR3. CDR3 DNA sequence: TGTGCCAGCAGTGCTCAACTCAGCTTCCGAAAGACCTATGGCTACACCTTC. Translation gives CASSAQLSFRKTYGYTF.

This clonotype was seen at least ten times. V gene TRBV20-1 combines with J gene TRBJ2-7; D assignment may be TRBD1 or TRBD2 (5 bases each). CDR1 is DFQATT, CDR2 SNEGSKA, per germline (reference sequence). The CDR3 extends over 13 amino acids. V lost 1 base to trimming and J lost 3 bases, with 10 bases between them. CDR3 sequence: CSARGGRDYEQYF. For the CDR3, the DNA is TGCAGTGCTAGAGGGGGGAGAGACTACGAGCAGTACTTC.

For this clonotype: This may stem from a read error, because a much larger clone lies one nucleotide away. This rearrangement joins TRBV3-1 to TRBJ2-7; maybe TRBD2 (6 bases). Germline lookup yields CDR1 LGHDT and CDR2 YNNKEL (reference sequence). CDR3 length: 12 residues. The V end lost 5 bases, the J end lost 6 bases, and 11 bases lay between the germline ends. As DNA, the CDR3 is TGTGCCAGCAGCTTTGGGGGGTGCGAGCAGTACTTC. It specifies CASSFGGCEQYF.

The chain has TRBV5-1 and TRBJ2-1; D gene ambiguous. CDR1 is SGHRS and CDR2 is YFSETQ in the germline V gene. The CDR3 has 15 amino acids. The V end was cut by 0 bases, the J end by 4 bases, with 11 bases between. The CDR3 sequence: CASSLVVNSYNEQFF. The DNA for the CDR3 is TGCGCCAGCAGCTTGGTAGTCAATTCTTACAATGAGCAGTTCTTC.

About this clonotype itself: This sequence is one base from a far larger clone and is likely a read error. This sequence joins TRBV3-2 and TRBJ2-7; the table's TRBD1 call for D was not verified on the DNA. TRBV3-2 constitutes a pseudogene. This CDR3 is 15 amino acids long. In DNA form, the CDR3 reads TGTGCCAGCAACCTCCTGGGACAGCGGTACTACGAGCAGTACTTC. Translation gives CASNLLGQRYYEQYF.

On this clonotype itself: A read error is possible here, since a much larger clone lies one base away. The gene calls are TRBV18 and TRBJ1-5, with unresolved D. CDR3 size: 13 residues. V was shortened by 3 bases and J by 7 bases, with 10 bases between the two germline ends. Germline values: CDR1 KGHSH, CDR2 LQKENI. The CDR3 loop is CASSPPGSQPQHF. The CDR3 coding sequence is TGTGCCAGCTCACCTCCCGGGTCGCAGCCCCAGCATTTT.

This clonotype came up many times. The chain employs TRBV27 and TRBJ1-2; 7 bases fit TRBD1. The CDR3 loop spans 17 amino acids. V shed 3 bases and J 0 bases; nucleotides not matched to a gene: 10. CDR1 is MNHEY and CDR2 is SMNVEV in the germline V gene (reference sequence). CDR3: CASSFLPTGAANYGYTF. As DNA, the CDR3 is TGTGCCAGCAGTTTCCTCCCCACAGGGGCGGCTAACTATGGCTACACCTTC.